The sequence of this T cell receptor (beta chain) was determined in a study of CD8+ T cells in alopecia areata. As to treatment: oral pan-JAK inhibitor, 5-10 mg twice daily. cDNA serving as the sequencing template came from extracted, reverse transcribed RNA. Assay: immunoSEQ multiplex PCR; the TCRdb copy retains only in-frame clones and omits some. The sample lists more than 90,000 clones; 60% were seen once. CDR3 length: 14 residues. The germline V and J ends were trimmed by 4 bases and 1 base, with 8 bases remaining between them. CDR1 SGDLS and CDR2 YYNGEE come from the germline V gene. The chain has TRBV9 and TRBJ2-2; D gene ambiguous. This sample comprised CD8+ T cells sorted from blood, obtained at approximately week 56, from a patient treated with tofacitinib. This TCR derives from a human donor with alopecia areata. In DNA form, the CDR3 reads TGTGCCAGCAGCCCACGACAGAACACCGGGGAGCTGTTTTTT. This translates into CASSPRQNTGELFF. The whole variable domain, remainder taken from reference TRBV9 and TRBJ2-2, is DSGVTQTPKHLITATGQRVTLRCSPRSGDLSVYWYQQSLDQGLQFLIQYYNGEERAKGNILERFSAQQFPDLHSELNLSSLELGDSALYFCASSPRQNTGELFFGEGSRLTVL.